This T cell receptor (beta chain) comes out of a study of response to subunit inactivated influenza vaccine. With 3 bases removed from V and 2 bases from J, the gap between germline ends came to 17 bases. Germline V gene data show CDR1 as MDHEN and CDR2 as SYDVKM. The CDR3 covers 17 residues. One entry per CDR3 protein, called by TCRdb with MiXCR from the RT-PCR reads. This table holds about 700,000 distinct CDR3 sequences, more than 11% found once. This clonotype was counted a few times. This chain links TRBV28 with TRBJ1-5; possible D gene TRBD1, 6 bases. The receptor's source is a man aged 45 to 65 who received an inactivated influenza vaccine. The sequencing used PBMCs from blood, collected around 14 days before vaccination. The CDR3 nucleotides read TGTGCCAGCAGTTTTGGGGCCCTCTCAGGGGGCAATCAGCCCCAGCATTTT. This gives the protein CASSFGALSGGNQPQHF.